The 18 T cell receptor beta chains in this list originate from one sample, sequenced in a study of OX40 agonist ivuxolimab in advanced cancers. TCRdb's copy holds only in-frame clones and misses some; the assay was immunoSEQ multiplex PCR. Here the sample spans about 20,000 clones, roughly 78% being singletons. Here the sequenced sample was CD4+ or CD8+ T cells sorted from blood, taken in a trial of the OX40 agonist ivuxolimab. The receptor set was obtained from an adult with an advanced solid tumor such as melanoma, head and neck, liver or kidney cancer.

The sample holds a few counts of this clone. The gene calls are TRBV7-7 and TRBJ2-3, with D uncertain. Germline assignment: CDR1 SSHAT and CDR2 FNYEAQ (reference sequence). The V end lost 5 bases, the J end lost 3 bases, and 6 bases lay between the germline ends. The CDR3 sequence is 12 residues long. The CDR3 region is CASSGVTDTQYF. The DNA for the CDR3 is TGTGCCAGCAGCGGAGTAACAGATACGCAGTATTTT.

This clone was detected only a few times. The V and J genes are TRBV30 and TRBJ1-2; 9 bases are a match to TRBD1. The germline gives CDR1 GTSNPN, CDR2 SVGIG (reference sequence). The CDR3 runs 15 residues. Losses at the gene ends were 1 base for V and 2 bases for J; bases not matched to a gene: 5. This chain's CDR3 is CAWSAGDRANYGYTF. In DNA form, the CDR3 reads TGTGCCTGGAGTGCGGGGGACAGGGCCAACTATGGCTACACCTTC. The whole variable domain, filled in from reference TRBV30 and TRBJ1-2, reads SQTIHQWPATLVQPVGSPLSLECTVEGTSNPNLYWYRQAAGRGLQLLFYSVGIGQISSEVPQNLSASRPQDRQFILSSKKLLLSDSGFYLCAWSAGDRANYGYTFGSGTRLTVV.

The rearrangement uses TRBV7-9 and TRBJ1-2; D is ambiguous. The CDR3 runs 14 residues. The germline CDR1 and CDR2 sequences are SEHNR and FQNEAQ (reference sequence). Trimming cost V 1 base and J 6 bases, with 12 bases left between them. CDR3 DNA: TGTGCCAGCAGCTTAGTCCCATCATTGGATGGCTACACCTTC. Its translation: CASSLVPSLDGYTF.

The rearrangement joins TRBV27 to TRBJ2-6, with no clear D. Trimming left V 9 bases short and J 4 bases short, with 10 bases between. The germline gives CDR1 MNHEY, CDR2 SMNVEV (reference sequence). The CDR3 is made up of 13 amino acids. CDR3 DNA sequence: TGTGCCAGTGCCCCGGCGGGGGCCAACGTCCTGACTTTC. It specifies CASAPAGANVLTF.

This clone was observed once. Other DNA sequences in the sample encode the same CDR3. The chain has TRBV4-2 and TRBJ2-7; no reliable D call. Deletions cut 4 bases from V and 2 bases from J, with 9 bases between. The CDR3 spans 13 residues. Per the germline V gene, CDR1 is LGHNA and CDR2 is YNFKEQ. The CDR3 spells CASSPGLAYEQYF. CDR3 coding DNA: TGTGCCAGCAGCCCCGGGCTCGCCTACGAGCAGTACTTC.

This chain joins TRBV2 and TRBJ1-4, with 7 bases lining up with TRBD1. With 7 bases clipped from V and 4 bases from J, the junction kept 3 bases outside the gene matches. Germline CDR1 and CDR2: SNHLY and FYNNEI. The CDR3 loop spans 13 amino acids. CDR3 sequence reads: CASIGQDNEKLFF. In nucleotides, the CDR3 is TGTGCCAGCATTGGACAGGATAATGAAAAACTGTTTTTT.

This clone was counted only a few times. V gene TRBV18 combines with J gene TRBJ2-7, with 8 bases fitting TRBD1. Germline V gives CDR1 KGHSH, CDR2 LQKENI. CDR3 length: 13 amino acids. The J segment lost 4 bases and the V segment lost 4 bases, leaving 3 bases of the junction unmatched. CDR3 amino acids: CASSLGQGYEQYF. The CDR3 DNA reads TGTGCCAGCTCACTAGGACAGGGTTACGAGCAGTACTTC. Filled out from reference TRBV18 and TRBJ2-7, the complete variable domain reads NAGVMQNPRHLVRRRGQEARLRCSPMKGHSHVYWYRQLPEEGLKFMVYLQKENIIDESGMPKERFSAEFPKEGPSILRIQQVVRGDSAAYFCASSLGQGYEQYFGPGTRLTVT.

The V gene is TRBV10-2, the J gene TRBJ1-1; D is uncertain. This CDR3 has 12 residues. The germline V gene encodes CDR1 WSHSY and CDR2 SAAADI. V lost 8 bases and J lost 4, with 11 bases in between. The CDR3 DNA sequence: TGCGCCAGCCGAACTTTGGGCACTGAAGCTTTCTTT. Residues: CASRTLGTEAFF.

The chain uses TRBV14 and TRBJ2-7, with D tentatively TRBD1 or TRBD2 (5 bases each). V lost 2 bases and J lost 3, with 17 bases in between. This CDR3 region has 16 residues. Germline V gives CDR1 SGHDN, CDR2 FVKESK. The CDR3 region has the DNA TGTGCCAGCAGCCAACCCGGACCTTCGAGGGGCTACGAGCAGTACTTC. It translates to CASSQPGPSRGYEQYF.

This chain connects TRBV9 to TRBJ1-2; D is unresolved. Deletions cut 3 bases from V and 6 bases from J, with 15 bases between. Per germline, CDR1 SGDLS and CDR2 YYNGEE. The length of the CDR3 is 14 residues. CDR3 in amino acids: CASSALASANGYTF. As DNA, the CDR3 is TGTGCCAGCAGCGCGCTAGCTTCAGCGAATGGCTACACCTTC.

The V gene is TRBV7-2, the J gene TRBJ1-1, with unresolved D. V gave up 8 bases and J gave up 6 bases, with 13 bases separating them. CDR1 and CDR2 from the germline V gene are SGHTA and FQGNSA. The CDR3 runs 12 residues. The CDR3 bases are TGTGCCAGCGCTTACACATTAGCTGAAGCTTTCTTT. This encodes CASAYTLAEAFF.

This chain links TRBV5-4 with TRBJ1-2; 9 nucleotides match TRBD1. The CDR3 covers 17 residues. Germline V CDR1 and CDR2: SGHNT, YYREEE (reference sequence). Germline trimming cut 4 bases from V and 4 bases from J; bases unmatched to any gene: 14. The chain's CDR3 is CASSHPTGGAAGYGYTF. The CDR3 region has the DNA TGTGCCAGCAGCCACCCCACAGGGGGCGCCGCGGGCTATGGCTACACCTTC.

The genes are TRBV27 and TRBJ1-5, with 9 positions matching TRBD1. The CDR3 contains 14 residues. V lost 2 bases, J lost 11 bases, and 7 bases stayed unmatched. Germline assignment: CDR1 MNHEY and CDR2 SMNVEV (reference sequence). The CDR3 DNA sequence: TGTGCCAGCAGTTTAGGGACAGGGATTTCGTCCCAGCATTTT. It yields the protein CASSLGTGISSQHF.

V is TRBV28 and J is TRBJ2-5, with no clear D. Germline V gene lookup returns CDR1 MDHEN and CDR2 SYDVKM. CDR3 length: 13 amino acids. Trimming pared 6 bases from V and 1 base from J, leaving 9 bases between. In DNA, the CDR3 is TGTGCCAGCAGGAGGCAGAGCCAAGAGACCCAGTACTTC. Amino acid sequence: CASRRQSQETQYF. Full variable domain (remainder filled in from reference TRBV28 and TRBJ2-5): DVKVTQSSRYLVKRTGEKVFLECVQDMDHENMFWYRQDPGLGLRLIYFSYDVKMKEKGDIPEGYSVSREKKERFSLILESASTNQTSMYLCASRRQSQETQYFGPGTRLLVL.

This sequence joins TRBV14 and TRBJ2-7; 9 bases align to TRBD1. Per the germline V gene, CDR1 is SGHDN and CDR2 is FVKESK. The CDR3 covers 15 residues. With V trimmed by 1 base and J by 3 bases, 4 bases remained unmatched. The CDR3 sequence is CASSQGTGVVYEQYF. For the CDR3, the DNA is TGTGCCAGCAGCCAAGGGACAGGGGTTGTCTACGAGCAGTACTTC.

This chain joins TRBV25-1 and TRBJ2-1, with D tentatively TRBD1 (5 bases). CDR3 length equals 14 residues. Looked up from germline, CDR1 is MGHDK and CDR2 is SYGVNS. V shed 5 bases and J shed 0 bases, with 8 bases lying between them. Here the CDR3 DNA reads TGTGCCAGCAGTTTAGACAGCTCCTACAATGAGCAGTTCTTC. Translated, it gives CASSLDSSYNEQFF.

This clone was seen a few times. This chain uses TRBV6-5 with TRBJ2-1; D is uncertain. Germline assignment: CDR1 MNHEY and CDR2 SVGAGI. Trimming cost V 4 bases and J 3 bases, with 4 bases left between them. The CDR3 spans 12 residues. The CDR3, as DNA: TGTGCCAGCAGTTCGGGCTACAATGAGCAGTTCTTC. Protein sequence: CASSSGYNEQFF.

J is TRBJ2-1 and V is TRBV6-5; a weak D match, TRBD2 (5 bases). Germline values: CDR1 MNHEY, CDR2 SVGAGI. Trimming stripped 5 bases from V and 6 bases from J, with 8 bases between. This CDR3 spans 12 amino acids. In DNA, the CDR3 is TGTGCCAGCAGTCCGGGGTCCAATGAGCAGTTCTTC. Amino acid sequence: CASSPGSNEQFF.